The entry below gives a single T cell receptor (beta chain) sequence along with its context. Germline loops: CDR1 LNHDA, CDR2 SQIVND (reference sequence). The CDR3 length is 13 residues. The V end lost 7 bases, the J end lost 1 base, and 7 bases lay between the germline ends. Data came from immunoSEQ multiplex PCR; TCRdb stores just in-frame clones and leaves some out. The sample includes 250,000 or so clones, just over 90% of them seen just once. These data come from a study of T cell responses to AZD1222 COVID-19 vaccine. This chain connects TRBV19 to TRBJ2-2; D is unresolved. The sample here was peripheral blood, taken on day 0 of AZD1222 vaccination. This clonotype originated in an adult in good health. CDR3 in amino acids: CASTPLNTGELFF. CDR3 bases: TGTGCCAGTACCCCCCTGAACACCGGGGAGCTGTTTTTT.